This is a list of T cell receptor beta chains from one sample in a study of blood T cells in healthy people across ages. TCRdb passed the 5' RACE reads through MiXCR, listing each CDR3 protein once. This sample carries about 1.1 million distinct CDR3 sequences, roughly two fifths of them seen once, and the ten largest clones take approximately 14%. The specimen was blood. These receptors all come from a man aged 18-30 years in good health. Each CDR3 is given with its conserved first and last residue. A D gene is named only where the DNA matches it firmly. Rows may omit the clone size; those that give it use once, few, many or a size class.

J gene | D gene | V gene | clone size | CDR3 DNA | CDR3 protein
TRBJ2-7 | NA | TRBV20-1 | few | TGCAGTGCTAGAGAATTTGGGGGGAAACAGGGCTCCTACGAGCAGTACTTC | CSAREFGGKQGSYEQYF
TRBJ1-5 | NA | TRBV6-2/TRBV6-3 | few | TGTGCCAGCAGCCCGGGGCTCCCCAATCAGCCCCAGCATTTT | CASSPGLPNQPQHF
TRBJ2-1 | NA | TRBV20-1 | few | TGCAGTGCCAGAGGAACAGGGAGCTCCTACAATGAGCAGTTCTTC | CSARGTGSSYNEQFF
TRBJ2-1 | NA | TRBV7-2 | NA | TGTGCCAGCAACTTACGGGGTGAGTACAATGAGCAGTTCTTC | CASNLRGEYNEQFF
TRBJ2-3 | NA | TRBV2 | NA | TGTGCCAGCAGCGCTCTAGCGACAGATACGCAGTATTTT | CASSALATDTQYF
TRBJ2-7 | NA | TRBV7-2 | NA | TGTGCCAGCAGCGATAAAAGGGGGAAAAGCTACGAGCAGTACTTC | CASSDKRGKSYEQYF
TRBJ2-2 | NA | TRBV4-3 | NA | TGCGCCAGCAGCCAAGGGGGGCTAGCAAGCACCGGGGAGCTGTTTTTT | CASSQGGLASTGELFF
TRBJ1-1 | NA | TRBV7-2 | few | TGTGCCAGCAGCTTAAGAGGCCTCTGGGGTGTCGGCCCCATGAACACTGAAGCTTTCTTT | CASSLRGLWGVGPMNTEAFF
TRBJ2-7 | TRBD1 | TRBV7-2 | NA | TGTGCCAGCAGCTTAGCGCGGGCAGGGGGCTCCTACGAGCAGTACTTC | CASSLARAGGSYEQYF
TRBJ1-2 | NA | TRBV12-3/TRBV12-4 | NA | TGTGCCAGCAGTTTAGGGACATTTACTGTTGGCTACACCTTC | CASSLGTFTVGYTF
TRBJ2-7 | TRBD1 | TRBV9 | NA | TGTGCCAGCAGCCCTCGGACAGGGGTAAGCTACGAGCAGTACTTC | CASSPRTGVSYEQYF
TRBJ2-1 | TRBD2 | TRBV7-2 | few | TGTGCCAGCAGCTTACCAGAGCGGGAGGAGCAGTTCTTC | CASSLPEREEQFF
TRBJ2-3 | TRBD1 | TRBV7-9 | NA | TGTGCCAGCAGCCCTACCAGACAGGGTAGCACAGATACGCAGTATTTT | CASSPTRQGSTDTQYF
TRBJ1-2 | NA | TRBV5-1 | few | TGCGCCAGCAGCAGAGGAGCGGAGAATGGCTACACCTTC | CASSRGAENGYTF
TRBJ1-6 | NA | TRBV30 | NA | TGTGCCTGGAGGCCGGCGTCCTATAATTCACCCCTCCACTTT | CAWRPASYNSPLHF
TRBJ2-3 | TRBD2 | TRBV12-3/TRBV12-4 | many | TGTGCCAGCAGTTTACGGACTAGCGGAGTTGATACGCAGTATTTT | CASSLRTSGVDTQYF
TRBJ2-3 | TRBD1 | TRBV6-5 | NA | TGTGCCAGCAAACCCCTTAGGGGGACAGGCACAGATACGCAGTATTTT | CASKPLRGTGTDTQYF
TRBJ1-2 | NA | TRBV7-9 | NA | TGTGCCAGCAGCTTAGGCTCTAGCAGCCCGGATGGCTACACCTTC | CASSLGSSSPDGYTF
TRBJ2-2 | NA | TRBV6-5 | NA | TGTGCCAGCAGTTACTGGCCAAAGCCCACCGGGGAGCAGTTTTTT | CASSYWPKPTGEQFF
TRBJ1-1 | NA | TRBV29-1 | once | TGCAGCGTTGGCCCCGAAGTACAATTAATGAACACTGAAGCTTTCTTT | CSVGPEVQLMNTEAFF
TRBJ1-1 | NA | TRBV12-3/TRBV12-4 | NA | TGTGCCAGCAGTTTTGGTCTGGACACTGAAGCTTTCTTT | CASSFGLDTEAFF
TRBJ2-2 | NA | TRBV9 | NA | TGTGCCAGCAGCGCGGGGTCTACCGGGGAGCTGTTTTTT | CASSAGSTGELFF
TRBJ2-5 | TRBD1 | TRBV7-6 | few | TGTGCCAGCAGCTATAGGGGGACAGGGGGCCAAGAGACCCAGTACTTC | CASSYRGTGGQETQYF
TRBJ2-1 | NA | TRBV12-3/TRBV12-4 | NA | TGTGCCAGCAGTTTAGGTCCTAGAAGTGGCAGTGAGCAGTTCTTC | CASSLGPRSGSEQFF
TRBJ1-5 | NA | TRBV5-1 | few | TGCGCCACCCCAGGCCCCCAGCATTTT | CATPGPQHF
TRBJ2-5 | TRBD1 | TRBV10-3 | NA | TGTGCCATCAGTGGACAGGGCGATGAGCAGTACTTC | CAISGQGDEQYF
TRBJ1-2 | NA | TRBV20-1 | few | TGCAGTGCCCTACGTGGCTATGGCTACACCTTC | CSALRGYGYTF
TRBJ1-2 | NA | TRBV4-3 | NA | TGCGCCAGCAGCCCCCGGGACACCAGTTTCTATGGCTACACCTTC | CASSPRDTSFYGYTF